The 30 T cell receptor beta chains below all came from one sample that was sequenced in a study of CD8 T cells in Susac syndrome (dated by TCRdb to between 2019 and 2020). The library was built by means of the immunoSEQ multiplex PCR assay. RNA was extracted with the RNeasy kit and about 0.5 to 1 ug was reverse transcribed using random hexamers. Using fastp trimming at Q25 and MiXCR clonotype assembly, TCRdb reanalyzed the public sequencing data and kept in-frame beta chains. A single entry per CDR3 protein holds the most common genes and DNA from its merged rows. The sample profile shows roughly 80,000 distinct CDR3 sequences; about 93% of them were found once. Jointly, the top ten make up around 0.57% of the sample. Sample: CD4+ T cells from PBMCs. The receptors come from a human donor with Susac syndrome.

The CDR3 reads CASSPQTSEQYF. The CDR3 DNA reads as TGTGCCAGCAGTCCACAAACTTCCGAGCAGTACTTC. The V and J genes are TRBV12-3 or TRBV12-4 and TRBJ2-7; D uncertain. The CDR3 totals 12 residues. Trimming cost V 5 bases and J 6 bases, with 11 bases left between them.

V usage is TRBV29-1 and J usage is TRBJ1-1; the D is unclear. CDR3 length: 15 amino acids. CDR1 is SQVTM and CDR2 is ANQGSEA in the germline V gene. Trimming left V 3 bases short and J 1 base short, with 15 bases between. CDR3 coding DNA: TGCAGCGTTGAGCCGTACACCTGGAGGAACACTGAAGCTTTCTTT. As protein: CSVEPYTWRNTEAFF.

V gene TRBV5-4 combines with J gene TRBJ2-6; 9 nucleotides line up with TRBD1. Losses at the gene ends were 3 bases for V and 0 bases for J; bases not matched to a gene: 7. The germline gives CDR1 SGHNT, CDR2 YYREEE (reference sequence). The CDR3 consists of 18 residues. CDR3 nucleotide sequence: TGTGCCAGCAGCTCCCCGGGACAGGGTTTCTCTGGGGCCAACGTCCTGACTTTC. Translated, it gives CASSSPGQGFSGANVLTF.

The chain has TRBV3-1 and TRBJ2-4; 9 bases match TRBD2. Germline V CDR1 and CDR2: LGHDT, YNNKEL (reference sequence). The CDR3 totals 17 residues. The junction had 7 bases not matched to a gene; V was cut back by 3 bases and J by 1 base. The CDR3 region is CASSQLAGVFAKNIQYF. The CDR3 DNA sequence: TGTGCCAGCAGCCAGTTAGCGGGAGTTTTTGCCAAAAACATTCAGTACTTC.

This clonotype was detected only a few times. V and J are TRBV12-3 or TRBV12-4 and TRBJ2-5; no definite D call. Deletions cut 0 bases from V and 13 bases from J, with 12 bases between. This CDR3 spans 12 amino acids. The chain's CDR3 is CASSLAWKGRYF. The CDR3 coding sequence is TGTGCCAGCAGTTTAGCGTGGAAGGGAAGGTACTTC.

Only a few counts were recorded for this clonotype. The chain employs TRBV7-2 and TRBJ2-1; D gene ambiguous. Germline V CDR1 and CDR2: SGHTA, FQGNSA. The length of the CDR3 is 15 residues. V was cut by 2 bases and J by 4 bases, with 12 bases left in between. In nucleotides, the CDR3 is TGTGCCAGCAGCTTAACGCCGGGCGCATACAATGAGCAGTTCTTC. Protein sequence: CASSLTPGAYNEQFF.

The chain uses TRBV7-2 and TRBJ2-7; D is perhaps TRBD1 (6 bases). The CDR3 has 16 residues. V was pared by 1 base and J by 3 bases, with 16 bases between. Germline V gene lookup returns CDR1 SGHTA and CDR2 FQGNSA. The chain's CDR3 is CASSLGGGGTLYEQYF. The CDR3 bases are TGTGCCAGCAGCTTAGGCGGAGGTGGGACACTCTACGAGCAGTACTTC.

This clonotype was seen only once. The gene calls are TRBV9 and TRBJ2-1; 8 bases are a match to TRBD2. CDR1 and CDR2 (germline): SGDLS, YYNGEE. Germline trimming cut 4 bases from V and 0 bases from J; bases unmatched to any gene: 6. There are 16 residues in the CDR3. The CDR3 DNA reads as TGTGCCAGCAGCTCGAGTAGCGGGATCTCCTACAATGAGCAGTTCTTC. This gives the protein CASSSSSGISYNEQFF.

V gene TRBV5-4 combines with J gene TRBJ1-1; D might be TRBD1 (5 bases). V was pared by 0 bases and J by 10 bases, with 13 bases between. Germline assignment: CDR1 SGHNT and CDR2 YYREEE (reference sequence). The CDR3 is made up of 13 amino acids. CDR3 sequence: CASSLAGTSGAFF. CDR3 coding DNA: TGTGCCAGCAGCTTGGCCGGGACCTCCGGAGCTTTCTTT.

This chain links TRBV19 with TRBJ2-7; 8 bases are a match to TRBD2. CDR1 is LNHDA, CDR2 SQIVND, per germline (reference sequence). The CDR3 consists of 15 residues. With 0 bases clipped from V and 6 bases from J, the junction kept 7 bases outside the gene matches. The DNA of the CDR3 is TGTGCCAGTAGTATAGAGAACGGGAGGGGCGGCGAGCAGTACTTC. It translates to CASSIENGRGGEQYF.

In its sample, this clonotype was seen a few times. The chain has TRBV28 and TRBJ1-1; D gene unclear. The CDR3 consists of 12 residues. Trimming removed 2 bases from V and 5 bases from J, with 6 bases in between. Germline V CDR1 and CDR2: MDHEN, SYDVKM. The CDR3 region has the DNA TGTGCCAGCAGTTTAGGGAGGACTGAAGCTTTCTTT. Translating gives CASSLGRTEAFF.

This chain links TRBV7-2 with TRBJ2-7; D perhaps matches TRBD1 (5 bases). This CDR3 comprises 13 residues. The V gene's germline CDR1 is SGHTA and CDR2 FQGNSA. Deletions cut 3 bases from V and 3 bases from J, with 9 bases between. CDR3 sequence: CASSFGQSYEQYF. The CDR3 nucleotides are TGTGCCAGCAGCTTCGGACAAAGCTACGAGCAGTACTTC.

This sequence joins TRBV9 and TRBJ2-3; TRBD2 matches 14 bases. Losses at the gene ends were 4 bases for V and 5 bases for J; bases not matched to a gene: 6. In germline, CDR1 is SGDLS, CDR2 YYNGEE. The CDR3 is made up of 16 amino acids. The chain's CDR3 is CASSPRTSGGLDTQYF. The CDR3, as DNA: TGTGCCAGCAGCCCTCGGACTAGCGGGGGGTTAGATACGCAGTATTTT. Complete variable domain (other parts from reference TRBV9 and TRBJ2-3): DSGVTQTPKHLITATGQRVTLRCSPRSGDLSVYWYQQSLDQGLQFLIQYYNGEERAKGNILERFSAQQFPDLHSELNLSSLELGDSALYFCASSPRTSGGLDTQYFGPGTRLTVL.

The chain employs TRBV19 and TRBJ1-5; D possibly corresponds to TRBD1 (5 bases). Germline CDR1 is LNHDA and CDR2 is SQIVND (reference sequence). V lost 4 bases, J lost 0 bases, and 13 bases lay in between. This CDR3 is 16 amino acids long. This CDR3 is CASSTTGDYSNQPQHF. Here the CDR3 DNA reads TGTGCCAGTAGTACCACAGGAGACTATAGCAATCAGCCCCAGCATTTT.

The chain combines TRBV30 with TRBJ2-5, with D possibly matching TRBD1 (6 bases). The CDR3 covers 15 residues. The germline V gene encodes CDR1 GTSNPN and CDR2 SVGIG (reference sequence). Deletions cut 0 bases from V and 5 bases from J, with 16 bases between. The chain's CDR3 is CAWSVTGNRAETQYF. In nucleotides, the CDR3 is TGTGCCTGGAGTGTAACAGGAAACAGGGCCGAGACCCAGTACTTC.

The CDR3: CASSTDRAGTDTQYF. As DNA, the CDR3 is TGTGCCAGCAGCACGGACAGGGCAGGCACAGATACGCAGTATTTT. The chain carries TRBV7-2 and TRBJ2-3, with 8 bases fitting TRBD1. The CDR3 loop spans 15 amino acids. Per germline, CDR1 SGHTA and CDR2 FQGNSA. J was trimmed by 1 base and V by 5 bases; bases with no gene match: 5. The full variable domain, with the rest looked up from reference TRBV7-2 and TRBJ2-3, is GAGVSQSPSNKVTEKGKDVELRCDPISGHTALYWYRQSLGQGLEFLIYFQGNSAPDKSGLPSDRFSAERTGGSVSTLTIQRTQQEDSAVYLCASSTDRAGTDTQYFGPGTRLTVL.

In nucleotides, the CDR3 is TGTGCCAGCAAAGGGCTGGGGATAAATGAGCAGTTCTTC. Translating it yields CASKGLGINEQFF. This chain connects TRBV7-9 to TRBJ2-1, with no clear D. V dropped 7 bases and J dropped 7 bases, with 14 bases sitting between them. This CDR3 has 13 residues. Germline CDR1 and CDR2: SEHNR and FQNEAQ (reference sequence). Using reference TRBV7-9 and TRBJ2-1 for the parts outside the CDR3, the full variable domain is DTGVSQNPRHKITKRGQNVTFRCDPISEHNRLYWYRQTLGQGPEFLTYFQNEAQLEKSRLLSDRFSAERPKGSFSTLEIQRTEQGDSAMYLCASKGLGINEQFFGPGTRLTVL.

This chain links TRBV11-2 with TRBJ2-5; possible D gene TRBD1, 7 bases. Germline lookup yields CDR1 SGHAT and CDR2 FQNNGV. There are 17 residues in the CDR3. V was trimmed by 3 bases and J by 4 bases, leaving 21 bases between them. The CDR3 nucleotides read TGTGCCAGCAGCTTGAAGTACGGGCCAGGGGGAGGAGAGACCCAGTACTTC. The encoded protein is CASSLKYGPGGGETQYF.

The CDR3, as DNA: TGTGCCAGCAGCTTAGATCTGGATGACCGTAGATTCGAGACCCAGTACTTC. Translating gives CASSLDLDDRRFETQYF. The J gene is TRBJ2-5, the V gene TRBV7-9; D not certain. The germline CDR1 and CDR2 sequences are SEHNR and FQNEAQ (reference sequence). Trimming took off 1 base at V and 5 bases at J, with 20 bases between the two ends. The CDR3 covers 17 residues.

The chain joins TRBV5-6 to TRBJ1-2; no clear D. The CDR3 sequence is 13 residues long. Germline loops: CDR1 SGHDT, CDR2 YYEEEE. V lost 4 bases and J 0 bases, leaving 7 bases between the germline ends. CDR3 residues: CASSQETNYGYTF. The DNA of the CDR3 is TGTGCCAGCAGCCAAGAAACTAACTATGGCTACACCTTC.

This rearrangement joins TRBV4-1 to TRBJ1-4; no reliable D call. Between the trimmed V and J ends, which lost 0 bases and 1 base, there was a span of 6 bases. Per germline, CDR1 MGHRA and CDR2 YSYEKL. CDR3 size: 15 residues. Here the CDR3 DNA reads TGCGCCAGCAGCCAAGAGCGCAGAACTAATGAAAAACTGTTTTTT. It codes for CASSQERRTNEKLFF.

This sequence joins TRBV5-1 and TRBJ2-7, with 7 nucleotides matching TRBD1. CDR3 length: 13 amino acids. In germline, CDR1 is SGHRS, CDR2 YFSETQ. Trimming removed 5 bases from V and 3 bases from J; junction bases left unmatched: 5. CDR3 in amino acids: CASRATGNYEQYF. The CDR3 bases are TGCGCCAGCAGGGCGACAGGGAACTACGAGCAGTACTTC.

The chain uses TRBV20-1 and TRBJ2-3; D might be TRBD1 (6 bases). The CDR3 is made up of 14 amino acids. Germline CDR1 is DFQATT and CDR2 is SNEGSKA (reference sequence). This CDR3 reads CSAAEQGVKDTQYF. Written as DNA, the CDR3 is TGCAGCGCCGCCGAACAGGGCGTTAAAGATACGCAGTATTTT.

This rearrangement joins TRBV4-2 to TRBJ2-7; the match to TRBD2 covers 13 bases. CDR1 and CDR2 (germline): LGHNA, YNFKEQ. V shed 0 bases, J shed 4 bases, and the junction held 0 bases outside the gene matches. There are 15 residues in the CDR3. Here the CDR3 DNA reads TGTGCCAGCAGCCAAGAGACTAGCGGGAGGTACGAGCAGTACTTC. Its translation: CASSQETSGRYEQYF.

This clonotype was seen only a few times. The V gene is TRBV5-1, the J gene TRBJ2-5, with 7 bases identical to TRBD1. The V segment lost 4 bases and the J segment 2 bases; nucleotides outside the gene matches: 5. This CDR3 comprises 14 residues. The germline V gene has CDR1 SGHRS and CDR2 YFSETQ. This chain's CDR3 is CASSGGQYQETQYF. The CDR3 bases are TGCGCCAGCAGCGGGGGACAGTATCAAGAGACCCAGTACTTC.

The J gene is TRBJ2-5, the V gene TRBV2; D is ambiguous. Trimming shortened V by 5 bases and J by 0 bases, and 4 bases separated the two germline ends. Germline V gene data show CDR1 as SNHLY and CDR2 as FYNNEI. The CDR3 extends over 12 amino acids. The CDR3 sequence: CASSQNQETQYF. The CDR3 DNA sequence: TGTGCCAGCAGTCAGAACCAAGAGACCCAGTACTTC.

This chain joins TRBV29-1 and TRBJ2-7, with 11 nucleotides matching TRBD2. Germline V lookup: CDR1 SQVTM, CDR2 ANQGSEA. With 7 bases clipped from V and 0 bases from J, the junction kept 8 bases outside the gene matches. This CDR3 comprises 15 residues. The CDR3 is CSGYGTSGSSYEQYF. The CDR3 DNA reads as TGCAGCGGGTACGGGACTAGCGGTTCCTCCTACGAGCAGTACTTC.

CDR3 bases: TGTGCCACCAGCAGACCTGACGGGCCCTATGGCTACACCTTC. Amino acid sequence: CATSRPDGPYGYTF. The chain has TRBV15 and TRBJ1-2; no clear D gene. V lost 2 bases to trimming and J lost 4 bases, with 11 bases between them. Germline CDR1 reads LNHNV; CDR2 reads YYDKDF (reference sequence). CDR3 length equals 14 residues.

The chain links TRBV29-1 to TRBJ2-7; D tentatively reads TRBD1 or TRBD2 (7 bases each). V lost 7 bases and J lost 2, with 15 bases in between. This CDR3 has 13 amino acids. Germline lookup yields CDR1 SQVTM and CDR2 ANQGSEA. CDR3: CSAQGGAAYEQYF. The CDR3 DNA reads TGCAGCGCGCAGGGGGGGGCGGCCTACGAGCAGTACTTC.

The V gene is TRBV2, the J gene TRBJ1-1, with unresolved D. This CDR3 has 12 residues. V gave up 7 bases and J gave up 5 bases, with 11 bases separating them. Germline values: CDR1 SNHLY, CDR2 FYNNEI. In nucleotides, the CDR3 is TGTGCCAGCACTGTAGAGGGAACTGAAGCTTTCTTT. It yields the protein CASTVEGTEAFF.